Listed here are 3 T cell receptor beta chains from one sample, sequenced in a study of identical twins (dated by TCRdb to 2016 to 2017). Library prep was done by 5' RACE. Sequencing relied on an Illumina HiSeq 2000. TCRdb reprocessed the public reads (quality trimming at Q25 with fastp, clone calling with MiXCR) and kept in-frame beta chains. Each CDR3 protein appears once, grouped with its most common genes and DNA. For this sample there are roughly 570,000 distinct CDR3 sequences; around a tenth appear just once. Clones ranked in the top ten supply approximately 3.2% of the sample. The sample was also linked to a second study, of yellow fever vaccine responses in identical twins.

Sequenced input: PBMCs. The receptor source for this set is a woman aged 18-35 years in good health.

The rearrangement links TRBV29-1 to TRBJ1-3; a possible D gene is TRBD1 (5 bases). Germline V gene data show CDR1 as SQVTM and CDR2 as ANQGSEA. The V end lost 3 bases, the J end lost 2 bases, and 11 bases lay between the germline ends. This CDR3 comprises 14 residues. In DNA, the CDR3 is TGCAGCGTTGATGAGGGGAGGGCTGGAAACACCATATATTTT. It encodes CSVDEGRAGNTIYF.

The rearrangement joins TRBV6-2 or TRBV6-3 to TRBJ1-1; D call uncertain. This CDR3 comprises 15 residues. Per the germline V gene, CDR1 is MNHEY and CDR2 is SVGEGT. The V gene lost 6 bases and the J gene lost 1 base, with 15 bases spanning the gap. Written as DNA, the CDR3 is TGTGCCAGCAGCTCACGAAGTTCCCGGAACACTGAAGCTTTCTTT. Its protein product is CASSSRSSRNTEAFF.

Note on this clonotype: At one boundary the junction diverges from the germline segment, which might be a read error. V and J are TRBV12-3 or TRBV12-4 and TRBJ2-3; weak D call: TRBD1 (6 bases). This CDR3 spans 9 amino acids. CDR3 region: CASGPGQFF. In nucleotides, the CDR3 is TGTGCCAGCGGACCCGGACAGTTTTTT.